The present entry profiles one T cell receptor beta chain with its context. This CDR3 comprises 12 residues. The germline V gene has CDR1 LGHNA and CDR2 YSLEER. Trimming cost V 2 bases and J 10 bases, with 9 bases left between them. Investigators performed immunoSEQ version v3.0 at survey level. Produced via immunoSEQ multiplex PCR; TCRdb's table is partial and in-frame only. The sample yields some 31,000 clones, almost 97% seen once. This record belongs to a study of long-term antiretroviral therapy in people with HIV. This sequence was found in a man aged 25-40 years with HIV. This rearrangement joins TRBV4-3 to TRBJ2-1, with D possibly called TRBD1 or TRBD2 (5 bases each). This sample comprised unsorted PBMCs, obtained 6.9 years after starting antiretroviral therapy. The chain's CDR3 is CASSQTGTEQFF. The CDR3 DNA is TGCGCCAGCAGCCAAACCGGGACCGAGCAGTTCTTC.